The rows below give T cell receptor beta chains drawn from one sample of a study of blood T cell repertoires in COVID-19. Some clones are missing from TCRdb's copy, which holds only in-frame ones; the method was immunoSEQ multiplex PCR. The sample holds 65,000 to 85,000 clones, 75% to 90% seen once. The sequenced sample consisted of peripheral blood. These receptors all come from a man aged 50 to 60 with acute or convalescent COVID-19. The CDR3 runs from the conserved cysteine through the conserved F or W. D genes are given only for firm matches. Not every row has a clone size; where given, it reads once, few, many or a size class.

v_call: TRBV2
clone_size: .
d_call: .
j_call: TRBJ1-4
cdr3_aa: CASNLDSGNEKLFF
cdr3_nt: TGTGCCAGCAACCTGGACAGTGGGAATGAAAAACTGTTTTTT

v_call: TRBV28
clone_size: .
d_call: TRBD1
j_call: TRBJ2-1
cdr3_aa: CASSFVWDRNNEQFF
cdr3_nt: TGTGCCAGCAGTTTCGTTTGGGACAGGAACAATGAGCAGTTCTTC

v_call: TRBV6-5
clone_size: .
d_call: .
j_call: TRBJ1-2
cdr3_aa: CASSYQGRGDGYTF
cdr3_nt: TGTGCCAGCAGTTACCAAGGGAGGGGCGATGGCTACACCTTC

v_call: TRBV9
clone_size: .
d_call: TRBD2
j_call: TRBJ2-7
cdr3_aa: CASSVGTSGKFSEQYF
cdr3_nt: TGTGCCAGCAGCGTAGGGACTAGCGGGAAATTCAGCGAGCAGTACTTC

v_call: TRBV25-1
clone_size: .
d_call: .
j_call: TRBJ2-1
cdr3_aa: CASSEYEENEQFF
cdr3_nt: TGTGCCAGCAGTGAATATGAGGAAAATGAGCAGTTCTTC

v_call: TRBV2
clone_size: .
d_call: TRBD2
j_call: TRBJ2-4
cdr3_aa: CASRPSGIWVAKNIQYF
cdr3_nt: TGTGCCAGCAGGCCTAGCGGGATATGGGTAGCCAAAAACATTCAGTACTTC

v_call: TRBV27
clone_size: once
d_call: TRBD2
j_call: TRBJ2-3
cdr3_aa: CASKRLALSSDTQYF
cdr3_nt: TGTGCCAGCAAAAGACTAGCATTATCTTCGGATACGCAGTATTTT

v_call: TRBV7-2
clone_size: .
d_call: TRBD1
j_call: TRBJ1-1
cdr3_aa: CASSFTGGEGTEAFF
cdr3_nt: TGTGCCAGCAGCTTCACAGGGGGCGAGGGCACTGAAGCTTTCTTT

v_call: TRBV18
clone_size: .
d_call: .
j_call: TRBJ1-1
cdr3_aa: CASSLNRVTMNTEAFF
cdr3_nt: TGTGCCAGCTCACTCAACAGGGTAACAATGAACACTGAAGCTTTCTTT

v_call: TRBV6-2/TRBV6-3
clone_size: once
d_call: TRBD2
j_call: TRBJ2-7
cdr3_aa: CASSSGLAGQYEQYF
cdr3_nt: TGTGCCAGCAGTTCCGGACTAGCGGGGCAATACGAGCAGTACTTC

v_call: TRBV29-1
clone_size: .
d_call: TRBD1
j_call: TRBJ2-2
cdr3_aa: CSVSDRANTGELFF
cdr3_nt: TGCAGCGTTTCCGACAGGGCAAACACCGGGGAGCTGTTTTTT

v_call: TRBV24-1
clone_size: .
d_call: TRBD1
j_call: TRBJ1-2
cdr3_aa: CATRDRPGQGKSGGYTF
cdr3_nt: TGTGCCACGAGGGACCGACCGGGACAGGGTAAATCCGGGGGCTACACCTTC

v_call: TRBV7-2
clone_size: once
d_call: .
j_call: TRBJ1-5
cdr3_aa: CASSLALQGRQPQHF
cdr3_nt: TGTGCCAGCAGCTTAGCGCTTCAGGGAAGACAGCCCCAGCATTTT

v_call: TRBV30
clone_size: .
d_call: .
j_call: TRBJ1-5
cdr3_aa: CAWSVAGMGNQPQHF
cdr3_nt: TGTGCCTGGAGTGTGGCGGGGATGGGCAATCAGCCCCAGCATTTT

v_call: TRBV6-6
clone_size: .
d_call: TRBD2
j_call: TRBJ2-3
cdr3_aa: CASNPTSPDTQYF
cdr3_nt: TGTGCCAGCAATCCGACTAGCCCAGATACGCAGTATTTT

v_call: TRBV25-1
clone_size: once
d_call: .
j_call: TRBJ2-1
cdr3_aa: CASSEQGNEQFF
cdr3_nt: TGTGCCAGCAGTGAACAGGGCAATGAGCAGTTCTTC

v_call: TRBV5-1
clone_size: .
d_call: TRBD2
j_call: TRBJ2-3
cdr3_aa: CASSLLAGVLDTQYF
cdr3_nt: TGCGCCAGCAGCCTACTAGCGGGAGTTTTAGATACGCAGTATTTT

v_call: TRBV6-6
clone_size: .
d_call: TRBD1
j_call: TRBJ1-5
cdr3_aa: CASRDTGGSDNQPQHF
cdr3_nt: TGTGCCAGCAGGGACACAGGGGGCAGTGACAATCAGCCCCAGCATTTT

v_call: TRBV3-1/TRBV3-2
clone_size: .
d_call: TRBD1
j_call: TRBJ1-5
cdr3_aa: CASSQEGGWQPQHF
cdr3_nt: TGTGCCAGCAGCCAAGAAGGGGGCTGGCAGCCCCAGCATTTT

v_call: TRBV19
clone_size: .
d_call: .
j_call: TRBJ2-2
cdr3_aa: CASSFLPGQRTGELFF
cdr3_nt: TGTGCCAGTAGTTTTTTACCGGGACAAAGAACCGGGGAGCTGTTTTTT

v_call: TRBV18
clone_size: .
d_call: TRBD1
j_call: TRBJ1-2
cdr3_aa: CASSPEAGGAYGYTF
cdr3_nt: TGTGCCAGCTCACCAGAGGCAGGGGGCGCCTATGGCTACACCTTC

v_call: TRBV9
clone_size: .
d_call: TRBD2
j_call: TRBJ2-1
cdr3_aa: CASSVGLAGEGEQFF
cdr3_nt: TGTGCCAGCAGCGTAGGGCTAGCGGGAGAGGGTGAGCAGTTCTTC

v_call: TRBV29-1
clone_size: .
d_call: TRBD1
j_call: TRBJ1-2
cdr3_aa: CSAAEGQGAYGYTF
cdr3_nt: TGCAGCGCCGCCGAGGGACAGGGGGCCTATGGCTACACCTTC

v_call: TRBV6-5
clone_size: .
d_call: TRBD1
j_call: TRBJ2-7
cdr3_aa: CASSSGQGGLYEQYF
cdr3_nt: TGTGCCAGCAGTTCAGGACAGGGAGGTCTCTACGAGCAGTACTTC

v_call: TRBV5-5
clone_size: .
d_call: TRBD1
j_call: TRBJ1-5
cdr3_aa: CASSRDRGSNQPQHF
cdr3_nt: TGTGCCAGCAGCCGGGACAGGGGGAGCAATCAGCCCCAGCATTTT

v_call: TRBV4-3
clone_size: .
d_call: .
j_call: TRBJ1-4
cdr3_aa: CASSQVHRDRLNATNEKLFF
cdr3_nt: TGCGCCAGCAGCCAAGTACATCGAGACAGGCTGAACGCGACTAATGAAAAACTGTTTTTT

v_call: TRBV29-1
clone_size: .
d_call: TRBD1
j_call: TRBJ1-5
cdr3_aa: CSAGTGVQPQHF
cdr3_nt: TGCAGCGCCGGGACAGGGGTTCAGCCCCAGCATTTT

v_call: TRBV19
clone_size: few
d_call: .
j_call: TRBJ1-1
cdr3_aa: CASSLGTYTEAFF
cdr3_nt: TGTGCCAGTAGCTTAGGGACATACACTGAAGCTTTCTTT

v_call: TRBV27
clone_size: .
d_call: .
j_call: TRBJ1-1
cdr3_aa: CASSLSKGPNTEAFF
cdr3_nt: TGTGCCAGCAGTTTATCGAAGGGGCCAAACACTGAAGCTTTCTTT

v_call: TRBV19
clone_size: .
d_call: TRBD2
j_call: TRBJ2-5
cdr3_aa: CASSSTSGNRETQYF
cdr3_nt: TGTGCCAGTAGTTCGACTAGCGGGAATAGAGAGACCCAGTACTTC

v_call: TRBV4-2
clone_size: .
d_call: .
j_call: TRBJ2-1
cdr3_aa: CASSPIVGGTYNEQFF
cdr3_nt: TGTGCCAGCAGCCCCATCGTAGGCGGGACCTACAATGAGCAGTTCTTC

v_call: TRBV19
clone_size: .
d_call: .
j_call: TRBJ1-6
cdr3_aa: CASRPEGGGNSPLHF
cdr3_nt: TGTGCCAGTAGGCCCGAGGGAGGTGGTAATTCACCCCTCCACTTT

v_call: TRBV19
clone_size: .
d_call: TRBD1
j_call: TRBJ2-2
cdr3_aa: CASMARTGLMNTGELFF
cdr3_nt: TGTGCCAGTATGGCCAGGACAGGGCTCATGAACACCGGGGAGCTGTTTTTT

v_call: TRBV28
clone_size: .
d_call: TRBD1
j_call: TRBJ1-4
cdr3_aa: CASSFEGAATNEKLFF
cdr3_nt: TGTGCCAGCAGTTTTGAGGGGGCCGCAACTAATGAAAAACTGTTTTTT

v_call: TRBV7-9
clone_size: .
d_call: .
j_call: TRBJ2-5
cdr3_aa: CASSQTGETQYF
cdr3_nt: TGTGCCAGCAGCCAAACGGGGGAGACCCAGTACTTC

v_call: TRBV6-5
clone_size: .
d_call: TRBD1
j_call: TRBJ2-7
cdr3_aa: CASRNRGRYEQYF
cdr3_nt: TGTGCCAGCAGAAACAGGGGACGATACGAGCAGTACTTC

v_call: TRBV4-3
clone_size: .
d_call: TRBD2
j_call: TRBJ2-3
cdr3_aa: CASSQERGTSGSLADTQYF
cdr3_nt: TGCGCCAGCAGCCAAGAGAGGGGGACTAGCGGGAGTTTGGCAGATACGCAGTATTTT

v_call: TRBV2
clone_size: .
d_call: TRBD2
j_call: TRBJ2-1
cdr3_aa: CASRTGTSGRAVEQFF
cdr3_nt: TGTGCCAGCAGGACCGGGACTAGCGGGAGGGCCGTTGAGCAGTTCTTC

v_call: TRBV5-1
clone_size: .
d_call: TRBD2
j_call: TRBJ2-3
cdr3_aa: CASRAGTADTQYF
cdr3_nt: TGCGCCAGCCGAGCGGGGACCGCAGATACGCAGTATTTT

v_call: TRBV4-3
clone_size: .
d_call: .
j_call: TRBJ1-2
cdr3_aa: CASSQEAGPRYGGYTF
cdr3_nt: TGCGCCAGCAGCCAAGAAGCGGGACCGCGTTATGGTGGCTACACCTTC

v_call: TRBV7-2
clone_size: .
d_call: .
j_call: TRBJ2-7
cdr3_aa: CASSLETAANYEQYF
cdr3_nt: TGTGCCAGCAGCTTAGAGACAGCCGCTAACTACGAGCAGTACTTC

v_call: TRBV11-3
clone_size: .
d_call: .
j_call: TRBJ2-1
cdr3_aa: CASSVRNYNEQFF
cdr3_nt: TGTGCCAGCAGCGTTAGAAACTACAATGAGCAGTTCTTC

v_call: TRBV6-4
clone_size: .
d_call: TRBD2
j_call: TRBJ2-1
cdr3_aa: CASSDSGLAGVEQFF
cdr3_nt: TGTGCCAGCAGTGACTCCGGGCTAGCGGGAGTTGAGCAGTTCTTC

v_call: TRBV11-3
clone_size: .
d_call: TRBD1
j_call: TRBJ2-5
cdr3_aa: CASSSARDREETQYF
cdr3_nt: TGTGCCAGCAGCTCCGCGCGGGACAGGGAAGAGACCCAGTACTTC